This T cell receptor beta chain was recovered during a study of PD-1 blockade in classical Hodgkin lymphoma. General study findings and limits: It was among complete responders that baseline diversity resembled that of newly diagnosed patients. Patients starting nivolumab under 1 year after ASCT were excluded. CD4+ TCR diversity rose significantly by C4D1, and CD8+ TCR diversity did not.

Germline trimming cut 2 bases from V and 8 bases from J; bases unmatched to any gene: 8. CDR1 and CDR2 (germline): SGHVS, FQNEAQ. The CDR3 sequence is 14 residues long. Clones were read by immunoSEQ multiplex PCR, and TCRdb kept only the in-frame ones, dropping some. The repertoire holds about 59,000 clones, under 95% seen once, with approximately 9.9% in the top ten. On this clone itself: Antigen: not known.

There was relapse after autologous stem cell transplantation in every patient, and there was variation in brentuximab vedotin exposure. V and J are TRBV7-8 and TRBJ1-1, with 7 bases matching TRBD1. Sequencing used peripheral blood mononuclear cells (PBMCs), obtained at baseline. This receptor was obtained from a human donor with classical Hodgkin lymphoma. In DNA, the CDR3 is TGTGCCAGCAGCTTAACCGACAGGGTGACCGAAGCTTTCTTT. This codes for CASSLTDRVTEAFF.